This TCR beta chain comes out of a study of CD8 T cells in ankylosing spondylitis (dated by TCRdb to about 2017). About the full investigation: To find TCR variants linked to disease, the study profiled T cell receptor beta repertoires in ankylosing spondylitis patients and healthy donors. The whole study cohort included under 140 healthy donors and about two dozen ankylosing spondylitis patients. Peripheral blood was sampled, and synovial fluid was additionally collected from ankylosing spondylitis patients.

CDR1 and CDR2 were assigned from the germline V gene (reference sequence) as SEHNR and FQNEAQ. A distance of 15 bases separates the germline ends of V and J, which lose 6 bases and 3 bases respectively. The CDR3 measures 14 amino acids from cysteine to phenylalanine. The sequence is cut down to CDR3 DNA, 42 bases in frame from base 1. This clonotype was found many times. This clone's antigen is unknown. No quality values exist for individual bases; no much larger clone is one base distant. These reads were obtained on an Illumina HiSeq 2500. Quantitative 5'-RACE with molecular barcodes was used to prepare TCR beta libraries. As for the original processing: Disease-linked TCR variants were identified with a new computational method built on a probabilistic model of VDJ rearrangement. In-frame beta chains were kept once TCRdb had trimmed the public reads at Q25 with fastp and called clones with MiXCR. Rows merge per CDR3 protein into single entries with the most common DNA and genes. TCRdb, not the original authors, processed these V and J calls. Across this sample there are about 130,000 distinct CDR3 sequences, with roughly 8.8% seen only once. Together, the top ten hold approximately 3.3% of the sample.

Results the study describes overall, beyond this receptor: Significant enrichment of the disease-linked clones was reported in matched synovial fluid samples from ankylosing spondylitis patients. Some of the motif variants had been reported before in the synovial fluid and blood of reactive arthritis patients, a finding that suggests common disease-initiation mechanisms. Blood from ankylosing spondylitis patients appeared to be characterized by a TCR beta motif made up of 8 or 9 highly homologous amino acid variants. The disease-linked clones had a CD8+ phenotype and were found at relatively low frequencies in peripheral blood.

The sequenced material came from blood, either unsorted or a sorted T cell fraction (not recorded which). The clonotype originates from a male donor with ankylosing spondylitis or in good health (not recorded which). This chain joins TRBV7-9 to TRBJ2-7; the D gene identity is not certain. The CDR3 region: CASSFSGSGYEQYF. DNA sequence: TGTGCCAGCAGTTTTTCCGGGTCCGGCTACGAGCAGTACTTC.